This TCR beta chain was obtained from a study of T cells after yellow fever vaccination. This CDR3 is 13 amino acids long. Deletions cut 4 bases from V and 12 bases from J, with 17 bases between. The germline V gene encodes CDR1 SGHRS and CDR2 YFSETQ. In this sample, this clonotype turned up many times. As TCR cDNA was made by 5'RACE template switching, a universal primer site and UMIs were added. TCRdb re-derived calls from the 5' RACE reads in MiXCR, one entry per CDR3 protein. The sample lists about 300,000 distinct CDR3 sequences; approximately 10% were seen once. This receptor was obtained from a young man who received the YFV17D yellow fever vaccine. The specimen was CD4+ T cells sorted from PBMCs, collected 5 days after the yellow fever booster vaccination. The chain links TRBV5-1 to TRBJ2-1; a weak D match, TRBD2 (7 bases). CDR3 protein: CASSGTGGPGQFF. For the CDR3, the DNA is TGCGCCAGCAGCGGGACGGGGGGCCCAGGGCAGTTCTTC.